One and the same sample provided the 10 T cell receptor beta chains below, sequenced in a study of blood T cell repertoires in COVID-19. Sequenced by immunoSEQ multiplex PCR; TCRdb stores in-frame clones only, minus some. The sample lists about 380,000 clones, roughly 77% occurring once. Material for sequencing was peripheral blood. These receptors all stem from a human donor with acute or convalescent COVID-19. The donor label of this sample is uncertain.

This clone occurred a few times. The chain has TRBV19 and TRBJ2-3; possibly TRBD1 for D (5 bases). Deletions cut 3 bases from V and 1 base from J, with 11 bases between. Germline CDR1 LNHDA, CDR2 SQIVND (reference sequence). There are 15 residues in the CDR3. The CDR3 here is CASSIATVGTDTQYF. The CDR3 region has the DNA TGTGCCAGTAGTATTGCGACAGTGGGCACAGATACGCAGTATTTT.

The chain carries TRBV2 and TRBJ2-6; a weak D match, TRBD1 (5 bases). The CDR3 consists of 14 residues. The V end was cut by 8 bases, the J end by 4 bases, with 12 bases between. CDR1 and CDR2 from the germline V gene are SNHLY and FYNNEI. The CDR3 loop is CASQGSPGANVLTF. The CDR3 DNA sequence: TGTGCCAGCCAGGGTTCCCCCGGGGCCAACGTCCTGACTTTC.

The rearrangement uses TRBV19 and TRBJ1-1; D is possibly TRBD1 (6 bases). V lost 9 bases, J lost 0 bases, and 11 bases lay in between. The CDR3 has 13 amino acids. Germline-derived CDR1 and CDR2 are LNHDA and SQIVND (reference sequence). Written as DNA, the CDR3 is TGTGCCAGCACCTGGACAGTGAACACTGAAGCTTTCTTT. This translates into CASTWTVNTEAFF.

The chain is built from TRBV6-5 and TRBJ1-6; D possibly corresponds to TRBD1 (5 bases). CDR1 and CDR2 (germline): MNHEY, SVGAGI. The ends were cut back, 4 bases at V and 0 bases at J, with 10 bases in the middle. CDR3 length: 16 amino acids. The DNA for the CDR3 is TGTGCCAGCAGTTGGGGCAGGAGCTCCTATAATTCACCCCTCCACTTT. It specifies CASSWGRSSYNSPLHF.

The table lists this clone with a count of one. The chain links TRBV4-1 to TRBJ2-7; D is uncertain. Germline V lookup: CDR1 MGHRA, CDR2 YSYEKL. Trimming pared 0 bases from V and 0 bases from J, leaving 9 bases between. CDR3 length: 15 amino acids. In DNA form, the CDR3 reads TGCGCCAGCAGCCAAGACTACTCCTACTCCTACGAGCAGTACTTC. This encodes CASSQDYSYSYEQYF.

This clone has only a few counts. The chain is built from TRBV19 and TRBJ2-2, with 10 positions matching TRBD2. J was trimmed by 5 bases and V by 1 base; bases with no gene match: 7. CDR1 is LNHDA, CDR2 SQIVND, per germline (reference sequence). The CDR3 is 17 residues long. CDR3 residues: CASSIASGRAGTGELFF. Here the CDR3 DNA reads TGTGCCAGTAGTATAGCCAGCGGGAGGGCGGGGACCGGGGAGCTGTTTTTT.

The chain uses TRBV18 and TRBJ1-2; D remains unclear. Germline V gives CDR1 KGHSH, CDR2 LQKENI. The CDR3 is 15 residues long. The germline V and J ends were trimmed by 2 bases and 2 bases, with 12 bases remaining between them. Here the CDR3 reads CASSPRSSINYGYTF. The CDR3 DNA sequence: TGTGCCAGCTCACCAAGGAGTAGCATAAACTATGGCTACACCTTC.

The J gene is TRBJ1-1, the V gene TRBV18; the D gene is possibly TRBD1 (5 bases). V was trimmed by 1 base and J by 0 bases, leaving 12 bases between them. The CDR3 loop spans 16 amino acids. CDR1 is KGHSH, CDR2 LQKENI, per germline. The CDR3 DNA reads as TGTGCCAGCTCACCACAGGGGTCGGCCTTGAACACTGAAGCTTTCTTT. Its protein is CASSPQGSALNTEAFF.

The chain carries TRBV7-2 and TRBJ1-1, with D possibly matching TRBD1 (6 bases). The CDR3 totals 15 residues. V was trimmed by 1 base and J by 4 bases, leaving 13 bases between them. CDR1 and CDR2 from the germline V gene are SGHTA and FQGNSA. For the CDR3, the DNA is TGTGCCAGCAGCTTAGGGGTCGGGACACCCACTGAAGCTTTCTTT. Translating it yields CASSLGVGTPTEAFF.

V gene TRBV6-5 combines with J gene TRBJ2-4; 7 nucleotides align to TRBD1. V trimming: 8 bases; J trimming: 6 bases; junction bases outside the gene matches: 1. This CDR3 comprises 11 residues. The germline gives CDR1 MNHEY, CDR2 SVGAGI. The CDR3 sequence: CASGTANIQYF. The CDR3 DNA reads TGTGCCAGCGGGACAGCAAACATTCAGTACTTC.